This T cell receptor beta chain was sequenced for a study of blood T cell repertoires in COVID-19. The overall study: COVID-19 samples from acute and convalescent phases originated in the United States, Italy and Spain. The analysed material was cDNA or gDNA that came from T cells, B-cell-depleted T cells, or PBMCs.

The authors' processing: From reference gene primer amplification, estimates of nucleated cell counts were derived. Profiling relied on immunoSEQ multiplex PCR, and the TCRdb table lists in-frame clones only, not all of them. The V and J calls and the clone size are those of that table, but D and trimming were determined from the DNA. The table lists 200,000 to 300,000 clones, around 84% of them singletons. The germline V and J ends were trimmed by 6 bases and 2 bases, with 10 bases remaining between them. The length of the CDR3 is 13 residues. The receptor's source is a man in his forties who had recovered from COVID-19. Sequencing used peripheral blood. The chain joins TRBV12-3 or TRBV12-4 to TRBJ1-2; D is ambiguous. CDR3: CASSFAENYGYTF. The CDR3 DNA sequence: TGTGCCAGCAGCTTCGCGGAGAACTATGGCTACACCTTC.